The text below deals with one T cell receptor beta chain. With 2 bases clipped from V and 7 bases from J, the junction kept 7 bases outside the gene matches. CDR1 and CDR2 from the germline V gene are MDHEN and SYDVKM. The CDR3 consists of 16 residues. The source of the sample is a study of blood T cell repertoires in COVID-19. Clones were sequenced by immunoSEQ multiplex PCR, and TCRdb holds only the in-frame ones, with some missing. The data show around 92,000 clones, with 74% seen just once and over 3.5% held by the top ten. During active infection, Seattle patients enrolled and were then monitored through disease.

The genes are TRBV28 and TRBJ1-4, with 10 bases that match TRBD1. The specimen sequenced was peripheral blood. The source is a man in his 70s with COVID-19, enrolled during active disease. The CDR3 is CASSLNYGTGVEKLFF. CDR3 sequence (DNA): TGTGCCAGCAGTTTAAATTATGGGACAGGGGTTGAAAAACTGTTTTTT.